These 7 T cell receptor beta chains were sequenced from one sample in a study of spatial heterogeneity in lung cancer. TCRdb redid the calling of the 5' RACE reads with MiXCR, one entry per CDR3 protein. The repertoire holds about 120,000 distinct CDR3 sequences, 12% seen once, with roughly 15% in the top ten. Indicated time point: blood at routine non-recurrence follow-up after resection. Unsorted tumor, nontumor lung tissue or cryopreserved PBMC supplied the whole RNA. The source material was PBMCs, sampled at follow-up. These TCRs come from a male donor with early-stage non-small cell lung cancer.

Only a few counts were recorded for this clonotype. The J gene is TRBJ1-1, the V gene TRBV5-6; D is undetermined. The V end was cut by 4 bases, the J end by 9 bases, with 13 bases between. The CDR3 contains 12 residues. Germline CDR1 is SGHDT and CDR2 is YYEEEE. The DNA for the CDR3 is TGTGCCAGCAGCACTGACACCTTTCAAGCTTTCTTT. This encodes CASSTDTFQAFF.

Only a few counts were recorded for this clonotype. The chain combines TRBV27 with TRBJ2-7; weak D call: TRBD1 (5 bases). Trimming removed 9 bases from V and 5 bases from J, with 20 bases in between. The CDR3 has 14 amino acids. Germline CDR1 and CDR2: MNHEY and SMNVEV (reference sequence). The CDR3 protein is CASTKGMGSNEQYF. DNA of the CDR3: TGTGCCAGTACCAAGGGGATGGGGTCGAACGAGCAGTACTTC.

The chain has TRBV18 and TRBJ1-5; possible D gene TRBD1, 6 bases. The CDR3 totals 14 residues. Germline V gene data show CDR1 as KGHSH and CDR2 as LQKENI. V was clipped by 3 bases and J by 4 bases, with 10 bases between them. Here the CDR3 DNA reads TGTGCCAGCTCACCCCAGGACAGTAATCAGCCCCAGCATTTT. As protein: CASSPQDSNQPQHF.

This clonotype was detected only a few times. V is TRBV13 and J is TRBJ2-5; TRBD2 aligns across 9 bases. CDR3 length equals 15 residues. Germline V gene lookup returns CDR1 PRHDT and CDR2 FYEKMQ (reference sequence). Losses at the gene ends were 2 bases for V and 4 bases for J; bases not matched to a gene: 5. CDR3 amino acids: CASSLQRLAVETQYF. The CDR3 DNA sequence: TGTGCCAGCAGCTTACAGCGACTAGCGGTAGAGACCCAGTACTTC.

In its sample, this clonotype was seen a few times. The V call is TRBV10-1, the J call TRBJ1-2, with D unclear. Trimming left V 4 bases short and J 5 bases short, with 11 bases between. Per the germline V gene, CDR1 is WNHNN and CDR2 is SYGVQD (reference sequence). This CDR3 region has 13 residues. CDR3 DNA: TGCGCCAGCAGTGCCGACCAGTTATATGGCTACACCTTC. This encodes CASSADQLYGYTF.

J is TRBJ1-2 and V is TRBV24-1, with 7 bases lining up with TRBD1. In germline, CDR1 is KGHDR, CDR2 SFDVKD. CDR3 length equals 15 residues. Germline trimming cut 2 bases from V and 8 bases from J; bases unmatched to any gene: 10. The CDR3 sequence: CATSDSVTGPSGYTF. Written as DNA, the CDR3 is TGTGCCACCAGTGATTCGGTGACAGGGCCCTCGGGCTACACCTTC.

At least ten counts were recorded for this clonotype. The V gene is TRBV29-1, the J gene TRBJ2-7; D might be TRBD2 (5 bases). The CDR3 is 12 amino acids. The ends were cut back, 7 bases at V and 5 bases at J, with 15 bases in the middle. The germline V gene has CDR1 SQVTM and CDR2 ANQGSEA. The CDR3 reads CSGLLSGDEQYF. The CDR3 DNA follows: TGCAGCGGGCTACTTTCCGGGGACGAGCAGTACTTC.